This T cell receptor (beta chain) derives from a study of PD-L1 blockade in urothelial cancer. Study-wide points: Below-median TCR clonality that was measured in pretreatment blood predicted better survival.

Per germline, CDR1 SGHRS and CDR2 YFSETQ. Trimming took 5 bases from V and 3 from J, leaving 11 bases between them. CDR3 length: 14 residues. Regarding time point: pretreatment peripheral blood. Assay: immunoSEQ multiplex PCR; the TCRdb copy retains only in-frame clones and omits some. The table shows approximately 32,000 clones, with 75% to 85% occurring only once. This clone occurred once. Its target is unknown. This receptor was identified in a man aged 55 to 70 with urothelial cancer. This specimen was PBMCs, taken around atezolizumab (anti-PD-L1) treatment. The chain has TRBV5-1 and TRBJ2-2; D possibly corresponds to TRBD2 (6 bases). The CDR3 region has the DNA TGCGCCAGCAGAACAGGCGGGGACACCGGGGAGCTGTTTTTT. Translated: CASRTGGDTGELFF.